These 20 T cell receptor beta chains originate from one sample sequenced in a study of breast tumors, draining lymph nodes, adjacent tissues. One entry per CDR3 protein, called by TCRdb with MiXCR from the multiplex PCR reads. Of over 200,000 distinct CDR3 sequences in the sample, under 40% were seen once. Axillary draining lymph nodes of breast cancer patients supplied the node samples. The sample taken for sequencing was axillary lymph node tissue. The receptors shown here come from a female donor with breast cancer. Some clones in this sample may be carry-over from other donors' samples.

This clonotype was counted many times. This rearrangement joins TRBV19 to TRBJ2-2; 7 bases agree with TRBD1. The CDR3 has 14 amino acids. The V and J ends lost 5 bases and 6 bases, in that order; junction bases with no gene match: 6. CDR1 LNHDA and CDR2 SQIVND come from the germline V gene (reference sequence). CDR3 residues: CASSFSTGPGELFF. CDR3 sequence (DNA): TGTGCCAGTAGTTTCTCGACAGGGCCCGGGGAGCTGTTTTTT.

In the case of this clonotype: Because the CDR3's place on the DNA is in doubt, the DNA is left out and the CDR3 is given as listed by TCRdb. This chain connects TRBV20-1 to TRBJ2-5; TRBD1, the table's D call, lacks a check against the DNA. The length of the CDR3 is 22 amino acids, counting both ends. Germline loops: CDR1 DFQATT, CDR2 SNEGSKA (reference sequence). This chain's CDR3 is CSARDPTALGGGYTFGSGTQYF.

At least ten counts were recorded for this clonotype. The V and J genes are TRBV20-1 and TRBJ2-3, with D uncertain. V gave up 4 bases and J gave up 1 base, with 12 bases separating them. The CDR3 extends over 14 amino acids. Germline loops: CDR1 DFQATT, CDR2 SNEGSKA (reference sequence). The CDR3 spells CSATGLPGTDTQYF. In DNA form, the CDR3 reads TGCAGTGCTACCGGATTGCCGGGCACAGATACGCAGTATTTT.

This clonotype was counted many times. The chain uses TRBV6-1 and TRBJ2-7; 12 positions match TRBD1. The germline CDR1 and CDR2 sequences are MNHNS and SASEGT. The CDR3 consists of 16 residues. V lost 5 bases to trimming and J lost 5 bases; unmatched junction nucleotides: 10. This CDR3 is CASSHSNRDRGHEQYF. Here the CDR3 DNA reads TGTGCCAGCAGTCACTCCAACCGGGACAGGGGGCACGAGCAGTACTTC.

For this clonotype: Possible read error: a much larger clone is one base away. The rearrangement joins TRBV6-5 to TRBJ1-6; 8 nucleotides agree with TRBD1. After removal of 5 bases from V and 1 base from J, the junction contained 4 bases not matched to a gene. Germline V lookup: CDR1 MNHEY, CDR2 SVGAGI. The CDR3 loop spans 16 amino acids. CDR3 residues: CASSHRTGSYNSPLHF. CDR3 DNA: TGTGCCAGCAGTCATAGGACAGGGTCCTATAATTCACCCCTCCACTTT.

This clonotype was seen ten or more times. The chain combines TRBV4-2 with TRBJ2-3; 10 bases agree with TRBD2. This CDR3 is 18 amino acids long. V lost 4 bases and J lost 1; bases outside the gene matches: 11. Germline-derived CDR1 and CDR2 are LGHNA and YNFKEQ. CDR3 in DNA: TGTGCCAGCAGCCCTGGGGGACTAGCGAGGGAAGGCACAGATACGCAGTATTTT. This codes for CASSPGGLAREGTDTQYF.

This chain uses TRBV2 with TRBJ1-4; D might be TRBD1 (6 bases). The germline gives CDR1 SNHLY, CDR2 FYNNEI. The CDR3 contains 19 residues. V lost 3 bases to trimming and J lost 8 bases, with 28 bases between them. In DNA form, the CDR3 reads TGTGCCAGCAGTGACGCCCTAAACTATGGCGGGACATCGAGGGAAAAACTGTTTTTT. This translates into CASSDALNYGGTSREKLFF.

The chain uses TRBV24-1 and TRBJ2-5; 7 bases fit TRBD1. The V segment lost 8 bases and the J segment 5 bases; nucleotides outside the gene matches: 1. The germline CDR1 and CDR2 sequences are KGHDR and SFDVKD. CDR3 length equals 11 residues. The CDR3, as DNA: TGTGCCACCAAACAGGGGGAGACCCAGTACTTC. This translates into CATKQGETQYF.

The chain's CDR3 is CSAREDGNTEAFF. CDR3 nucleotides: TGCAGTGCTAGAGAAGACGGGAACACTGAAGCTTTCTTT. The chain employs TRBV20-1 and TRBJ1-1; no firm D call. The CDR3 has 13 residues. The V end lost 0 bases, the J end lost 1 base, and 6 bases lay between the germline ends. Germline loops: CDR1 DFQATT, CDR2 SNEGSKA (reference sequence).

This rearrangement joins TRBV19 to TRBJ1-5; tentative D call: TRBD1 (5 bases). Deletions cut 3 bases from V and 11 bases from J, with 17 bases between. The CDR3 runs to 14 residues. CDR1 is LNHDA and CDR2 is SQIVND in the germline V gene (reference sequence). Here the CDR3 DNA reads TGTGCCAGTAGTATCGGGACTAGCGGGGGGACCCAGCATTTT. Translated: CASSIGTSGGTQHF.

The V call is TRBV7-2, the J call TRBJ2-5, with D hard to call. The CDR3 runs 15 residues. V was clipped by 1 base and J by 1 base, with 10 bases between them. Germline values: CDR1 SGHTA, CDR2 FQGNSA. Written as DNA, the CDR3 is TGTGCCAGCAGCTTAGGGGTTAGCCTCCAAGAGACCCAGTACTTC. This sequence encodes CASSLGVSLQETQYF.

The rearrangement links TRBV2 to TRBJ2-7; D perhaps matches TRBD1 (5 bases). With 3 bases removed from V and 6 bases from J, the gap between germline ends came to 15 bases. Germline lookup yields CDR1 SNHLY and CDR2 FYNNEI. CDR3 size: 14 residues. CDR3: CASSDVAGQGEQYF. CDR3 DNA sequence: TGTGCCAGCAGTGATGTAGCTGGGCAGGGCGAGCAGTACTTC.

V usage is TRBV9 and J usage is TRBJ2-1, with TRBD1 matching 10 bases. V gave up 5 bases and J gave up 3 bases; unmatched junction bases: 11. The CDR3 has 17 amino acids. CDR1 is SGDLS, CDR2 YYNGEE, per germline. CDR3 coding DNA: TGTGCCAGCAGTGCTAGGGGACAGGGGAGGAGCTACAATGAGCAGTTCTTC. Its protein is CASSARGQGRSYNEQFF.

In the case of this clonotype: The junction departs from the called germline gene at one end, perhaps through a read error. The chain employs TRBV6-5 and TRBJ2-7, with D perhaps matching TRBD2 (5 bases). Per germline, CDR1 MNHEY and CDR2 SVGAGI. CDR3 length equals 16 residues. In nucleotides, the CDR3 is TGTGCCAGCAGTCACTCCCCCGGGCTAGCCCTCTACGAGCAGTACTTC. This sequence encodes CASSHSPGLALYEQYF.

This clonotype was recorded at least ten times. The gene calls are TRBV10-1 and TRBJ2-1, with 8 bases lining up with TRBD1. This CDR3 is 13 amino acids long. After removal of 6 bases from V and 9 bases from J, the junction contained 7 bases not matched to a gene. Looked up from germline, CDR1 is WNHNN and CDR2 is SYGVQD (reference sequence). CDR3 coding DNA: TGCGCCAGCAGCCGGACAGGGAACGGTGAGCAGTTCTTC. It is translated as CASSRTGNGEQFF.

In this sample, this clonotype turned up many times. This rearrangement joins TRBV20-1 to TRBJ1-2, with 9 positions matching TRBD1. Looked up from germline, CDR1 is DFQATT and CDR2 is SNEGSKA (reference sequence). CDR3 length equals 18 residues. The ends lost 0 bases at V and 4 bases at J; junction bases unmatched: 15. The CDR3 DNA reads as TGCAGTGCTAGAGATTATAAGGGGACAGGGCCACGAGGCTATGGCTACACCTTC. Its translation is CSARDYKGTGPRGYGYTF.

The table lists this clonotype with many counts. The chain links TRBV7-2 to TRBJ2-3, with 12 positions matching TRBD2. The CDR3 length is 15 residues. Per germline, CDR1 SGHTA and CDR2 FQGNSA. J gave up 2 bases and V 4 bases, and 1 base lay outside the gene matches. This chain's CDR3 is CASSSSGGDTDTQYF. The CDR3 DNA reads TGTGCCAGCAGCTCTAGCGGGGGGGACACAGATACGCAGTATTTT. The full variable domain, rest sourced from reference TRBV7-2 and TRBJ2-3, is GAGVSQSPSNKVTEKGKDVELRCDPISGHTALYWYRQSLGQGLEFLIYFQGNSAPDKSGLPSDRFSAERTGGSVSTLTIQRTQQEDSAVYLCASSSSGGDTDTQYFGPGTRLTVL.

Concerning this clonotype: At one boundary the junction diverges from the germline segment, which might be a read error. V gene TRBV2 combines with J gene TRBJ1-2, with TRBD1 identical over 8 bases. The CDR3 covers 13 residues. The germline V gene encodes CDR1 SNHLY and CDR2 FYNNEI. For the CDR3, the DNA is TGTGTCAGCAAGAACACAGCGGACAGGGCCTACACCTTC. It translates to CVSKNTADRAYTF.

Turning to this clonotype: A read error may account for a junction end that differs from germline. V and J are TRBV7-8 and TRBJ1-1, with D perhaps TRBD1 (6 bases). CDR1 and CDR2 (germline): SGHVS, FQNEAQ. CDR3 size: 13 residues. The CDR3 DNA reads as TGTGCCAGCAGCCGCGGACGGGACACTGGAGCTTTCTTT. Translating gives CASSRGRDTGAFF.

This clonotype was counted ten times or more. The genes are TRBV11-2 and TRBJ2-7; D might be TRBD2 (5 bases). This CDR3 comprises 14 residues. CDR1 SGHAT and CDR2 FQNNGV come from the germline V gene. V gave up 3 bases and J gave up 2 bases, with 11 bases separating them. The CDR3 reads CASSLAGETYEQYF. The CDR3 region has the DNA TGTGCCAGCAGCTTGGCCGGGGAGACCTACGAGCAGTACTTC.